Listed below are T cell receptor beta chains from one sample, sequenced in a study of cytomegalovirus exposure and HLA in healthy donors. Assay: immunoSEQ multiplex PCR; the TCRdb copy retains only in-frame clones and omits some. The sample holds roughly 180,000 clones; around 77% are singletons and the top ten take about 1.9%. The sequencing sample was made of PBMCs. The receptors were gathered from a woman aged 25 to 39 in good health and CMV-seronegative. CDR3s include the opening cysteine and the closing phenylalanine or tryptophan. The D gene is left open where the match is weak. The listing skips clone size in some rows; elsewhere it reads once, few, many or a size class.

v_call,j_call,clone_size,d_call,cdr3_aa,cdr3_nt
TRBV15,TRBJ1-1,-,-,CATSRDKMRLNTEAFF,TGTGCCACCAGCAGAGATAAGATGAGGTTGAACACTGAAGCTTTCTTT
TRBV4-3,TRBJ1-4,-,-,CASSQPWRVANEKLFF,TGCGCCAGCAGCCAACCTTGGAGGGTTGCTAATGAAAAACTGTTTTTT
TRBV5-4,TRBJ2-2,-,-,CASSSGQNTGELFF,TGTGCCAGCAGCTCGGGACAGAACACCGGGGAGCTGTTTTTT
TRBV7-7,TRBJ2-7,-,-,CASSLEGHYEQYF,TGTGCTAGCAGCTTAGAGGGACATTACGAGCAGTACTTC
TRBV6-6,TRBJ2-7,-,-,CASQPTGFGYEQYF,TGTGCCTCACAACCAACAGGGTTTGGGTACGAGCAGTACTTC
TRBV6-6,TRBJ2-7,-,-,CASSPQGSSYEQYF,TGTGCCAGCAGTCCGCAGGGGAGCTCCTACGAGCAGTACTTC
TRBV30,TRBJ1-3,-,-,CAWSSGNTIYF,TGTGCCTGGAGTTCGGGAAACACCATATATTTT
TRBV18,TRBJ1-1,-,TRBD1,CASSQTTGGIPEAFF,TGTGCCAGCTCACAGACGACAGGGGGCATCCCTGAAGCTTTCTTT
TRBV7-2,TRBJ1-2,few,-,CASSLPLWLREDYGYTF,TGTGCCAGCAGCTTACCCCTATGGTTGAGGGAGGACTATGGCTACACCTTC
TRBV7-2,TRBJ2-7,-,TRBD1,CASSFGTGLASYEQYF,TGTGCCAGCAGCTTCGGGACAGGGCTGGCCTCCTACGAGCAGTACTTC
TRBV30,TRBJ2-7,-,TRBD2,CAWLAGADYEQYF,TGTGCCTGGCTAGCGGGGGCCGACTACGAGCAGTACTTC
TRBV2,TRBJ1-6,-,TRBD1,CASRGDRASWSPLHF,TGTGCCAGCAGAGGGGACAGGGCGTCTTGGTCACCCCTCCACTTT
TRBV30,TRBJ1-4,-,TRBD1,CAWSTGTGYEKLFF,TGTGCCTGGAGTACCGGGACAGGGTATGAAAAACTGTTTTTT
TRBV6-6,TRBJ1-1,-,-,CASSLGLTREAFF,TGTGCCAGCAGTTTGGGGCTGACCCGGGAAGCTTTCTTT
TRBV5-4,TRBJ2-5,few,-,CASSLAAGRAGTQYF,TGTGCCAGCAGCTTGGCGGCAGGGCGAGCTGGGACCCAGTACTTC
TRBV6-1,TRBJ1-2,once,TRBD1,CASSPRATGSYGYTF,TGTGCCAGCAGTCCGCGGGCGACAGGGTCCTATGGCTACACCTTC
TRBV2,TRBJ2-5,-,TRBD1,CASSEAWTGGETQYF,TGTGCCAGCAGTGAAGCATGGACAGGGGGAGAGACCCAGTACTTC
TRBV30,TRBJ2-1,-,-,CAWSVGSTSYNEQFF,TGTGCCTGGAGTGTAGGGTCGACTAGTTACAATGAGCAGTTCTTC
TRBV6-6,TRBJ2-2,-,-,CASRQDRINTGELFF,TGTGCCAGCAGGCAGGATCGAATAAACACCGGGGAGCTGTTTTTT
TRBV6-5,TRBJ2-5,-,-,CASPVDSQETQYF,TGTGCCAGCCCTGTAGACAGTCAAGAGACCCAGTACTTC
TRBV4-1,TRBJ2-3,-,-,CASSQDSSRVTDTQYF,TGCGCCAGCAGCCAAGATAGCAGCAGGGTCACAGATACGCAGTATTTT
TRBV5-1,TRBJ2-2,-,TRBD1,CASTRDRNTGELFF,TGCGCCAGCACCCGGGACAGAAACACCGGGGAGCTGTTTTTT
TRBV6-4,TRBJ2-1,few,TRBD2,CASSALAGGLNEQFF,TGTGCCAGCAGTGCACTAGCGGGGGGGCTAAATGAGCAGTTCTTC
TRBV4-2,TRBJ2-3,-,-,CASSQGRGTSTDTQYF,TGTGCCAGCAGCCAAGGTCGTGGGACTAGCACAGATACGCAGTATTTT
TRBV18,TRBJ1-5,-,-,CASSPNGMGQPQHF,TGTGCCAGCTCACCTAACGGGATGGGTCAGCCCCAGCATTTT
TRBV4-1,TRBJ2-1,-,TRBD2,CASSLAGGNEQFF,TGCGCCAGCTCCTTAGCGGGGGGGAATGAGCAGTTCTTC
TRBV10-3,TRBJ1-2,-,-,CATSPAGALTYGYTF,TGTGCCACTAGTCCTGCAGGGGCCCTTACCTATGGCTACACCTTC
TRBV19,TRBJ2-3,-,TRBD2,CASPPRLEVTSGGTTDTQYF,TGTGCCAGTCCCCCCCGCCTGGAGGTGACTAGCGGGGGGACCACAGATACGCAGTATTTT